These T cell receptor beta chains were read from a single sample in a study of blood T cell repertoires in COVID-19. Some clones are missing from TCRdb's copy, which holds only in-frame ones; the method was immunoSEQ multiplex PCR. This sample has 200,000 to 250,000 clones, with 80% found just once. The sequencing input was peripheral blood. These receptor sequences come from a woman aged 70-85 years with acute or convalescent COVID-19. CDR3s include the opening cysteine and the closing phenylalanine or tryptophan. D genes are given only for firm matches. The size field is filled for only some rows; it gives once, few, many or a size class.

j_call,clone_size,v_call,d_call,cdr3_aa,cdr3_nt
TRBJ2-3,.,TRBV6-1,.,CASSEPGVADTQYF,TGTGCCAGCAGTGAACCCGGGGTCGCAGATACGCAGTATTTT
TRBJ2-4,.,TRBV5-1,.,CASSLAGTDKNIQYF,TGCGCCAGCAGCTTGGCCGGTACAGACAAAAACATTCAGTACTTC
TRBJ1-2,.,TRBV7-8,.,CASSRPGGRSYGYTF,TGTGCCAGCAGCAGACCCGGCGGGCGGAGTTATGGCTACACCTTC
TRBJ1-2,.,TRBV30,TRBD1,CAWSHRTGGYGYTF,TGTGCCTGGAGTCATAGGACAGGGGGCTATGGCTACACCTTC
TRBJ2-2,.,TRBV7-9,TRBD2,CASSRTSGETGELFF,TGTGCCAGCTCACGGACTAGCGGCGAAACCGGGGAGCTGTTTTTT
TRBJ1-5,.,TRBV5-6,.,CASSLTGNQPQHF,TGTGCCAGCAGCTTGACAGGGAATCAGCCCCAGCATTTT
TRBJ1-2,.,TRBV7-2,.,CASSLDSGVGYTF,TGTGCCAGCAGCTTAGATTCCGGGGTCGGCTACACCTTC
TRBJ2-4,.,TRBV10-3,.,CAIRDLRANIQYF,TGTGCCATCCGGGATCTGCGGGCAAACATTCAGTACTTC
TRBJ2-3,.,TRBV2,.,CASNPDLLADTQYF,TGTGCCAGCAATCCCGATCTGCTAGCAGATACGCAGTATTTT
TRBJ1-1,few,TRBV6-2/TRBV6-3,.,CASSYGGYTEAFF,TGTGCCAGCAGTTACGGGGGGTACACTGAAGCTTTCTTT
TRBJ2-5,.,TRBV9,TRBD2,CASSVGTGGWETQYF,TGTGCCAGCAGCGTAGGAACGGGGGGTTGGGAGACCCAGTACTTC
TRBJ1-3,.,TRBV7-2,.,CASSLGSTLGNTIYF,TGTGCCAGCAGCTTAGGGTCCACTCTCGGAAACACCATATATTTT
TRBJ2-1,.,TRBV19,TRBD1,CASSIVRTGGGEQFF,TGTGCCAGTAGTATAGTTAGGACAGGGGGCGGTGAGCAGTTCTTC
TRBJ1-2,.,TRBV7-8,TRBD1,CASSSPLTGVDYGYTF,TGTGCCAGCAGCTCCCCCCTCACAGGGGTGGACTATGGCTACACCTTC
TRBJ2-5,.,TRBV7-2,TRBD2,CASSLALSGGQETQYF,TGTGCCAGCAGCTTAGCGTTATCGGGAGGCCAAGAGACCCAGTACTTC
TRBJ2-7,.,TRBV7-9,.,CASSLEGGVTYEQYF,TGTGCCAGCAGCTTAGAGGGCGGGGTCACCTACGAGCAGTACTTC
TRBJ2-1,.,TRBV20-1,TRBD2,CSASLLAGDPNEQFF,TGCAGTGCTAGTCTCCTAGCGGGGGATCCTAATGAGCAGTTCTTC
TRBJ2-3,.,TRBV6-2/TRBV6-3,TRBD1,CASSYPSSGRTGRTDTQYF,TGTGCCAGCAGTTACCCGAGTTCCGGACGGACAGGCCGCACAGATACGCAGTATTTT
TRBJ2-5,.,TRBV3-1/TRBV3-2,.,CASSQDTISETQYF,TGTGCCAGCAGCCAAGATACAATTTCAGAGACCCAGTACTTC
TRBJ1-1,.,TRBV14,.,CASSQEPPDGQPEAFF,TGTGCCAGCAGCCAAGAACCCCCTGATGGACAGCCTGAAGCTTTCTTT
TRBJ1-6,.,TRBV6-6,.,CASSSGRGMNSPLHF,TGTGCCAGCAGTTCAGGGAGGGGAATGAATTCACCCCTCCACTTT
TRBJ2-3,.,TRBV21-1,.,CASSKECTRNSTDTQYF,TGTGCCAGCAGCAAAGAGTGTACTAGAAATAGTACAGATACGCAGTATTTT
TRBJ1-3,.,TRBV30,.,CAWGPGGGGIGTIYF,TGTGCCTGGGGACCGGGGGGAGGAGGGATCGGCACCATATATTTT
TRBJ1-2,.,TRBV5-4,TRBD1,CASSLADGTGVYGYTF,TGTGCCAGCAGCTTGGCAGATGGGACAGGGGTTTATGGCTACACCTTC
TRBJ2-1,.,TRBV7-8,TRBD2,CASSLGVPTTSGGYNEQFF,TGTGCCAGCAGCTTAGGCGTCCCTACGACTAGCGGGGGTTACAATGAGCAGTTCTTC
TRBJ2-3,.,TRBV4-1,TRBD2,CASSQDIPTSGGVVGPDTQYF,TGCGCCAGCAGCCAAGATATCCCCACTAGCGGGGGGGTGGTTGGACCAGATACGCAGTATTTT
TRBJ2-5,.,TRBV30,TRBD1,CAWSRDRGKQETQYF,TGTGCCTGGAGTCGGGACAGGGGAAAGCAAGAGACCCAGTACTTC
TRBJ2-1,.,TRBV6-2/TRBV6-3,.,CASSYSGGPRIF,TGTGCCAGCAGTTACTCGGGGGGGCCAAGAATCTTC
TRBJ2-3,.,TRBV18,.,CASSPNRGTDTQYF,TGTGCCAGCTCACCAAATAGGGGGACGGATACGCAGTATTTT
TRBJ2-7,.,TRBV10-1,TRBD1,CASMRDRGTYEQYF,TGCGCCAGCATGAGGGACAGGGGGACCTACGAGCAGTACTTC
TRBJ2-5,.,TRBV11-3,TRBD1,CASSDGQGGQETQYF,TGTGCCAGCAGCGACGGACAGGGGGGCCAAGAGACCCAGTACTTC
TRBJ1-2,.,TRBV2,TRBD1,CASSGQGANYGYTF,TGTGCCAGCAGCGGACAGGGGGCTAACTATGGCTACACCTTC
TRBJ1-2,.,TRBV6-1,.,CASSEDSSGKGYTF,TGTGCCAGCAGTGAAGACTCGTCGGGGAAGGGCTACACCTTC
TRBJ1-1,.,TRBV19,.,CASSHYTEAFF,TGTGCCAGTAGTCATTACACTGAAGCTTTCTTT
TRBJ2-5,.,TRBV6-5,TRBD2,CASSYGLAPRETQYF,TGTGCCAGCAGTTACGGACTAGCGCCGCGGGAGACCCAGTACTTC
TRBJ1-1,.,TRBV12-3/TRBV12-4,.,CASSPGVEAFF,TGTGCCAGCAGCCCGGGGGTTGAAGCTTTCTTT
TRBJ1-2,.,TRBV2,TRBD1,CASRANPDRGQSYTF,TGTGCCAGCAGAGCAAATCCTGACAGGGGGCAAAGCTACACCTTC
TRBJ2-1,.,TRBV10-1,TRBD1,CASSSGTGANEQFF,TGCGCCAGCAGCTCCGGGACAGGGGCCAATGAGCAGTTCTTC
TRBJ1-2,.,TRBV20-1,.,CSAAGAYGYTF,TGCAGTGCCGCAGGGGCTTATGGCTACACCTTC
TRBJ2-5,once,TRBV9,TRBD2,CASNGGTQETQYF,TGTGCCAGCAACGGGGGGACCCAAGAGACCCAGTACTTC
TRBJ1-2,.,TRBV12-3/TRBV12-4,.,CASSRRRYGYTF,TGTGCCAGCAGCCGACGGAGATATGGCTACACCTTC
TRBJ2-1,few,TRBV11-2,TRBD2,CASSLGYRLAGASYNEQFF,TGTGCCAGCAGCTTAGGATATAGACTAGCGGGGGCGTCCTACAATGAGCAGTTCTTC
TRBJ2-7,.,TRBV10-3,TRBD1,CAISEGQGFREQYF,TGTGCCATCAGTGAGGGACAGGGCTTCCGCGAGCAGTACTTC
TRBJ1-1,.,TRBV5-1,TRBD1,CASSLGTGGTEAFF,TGCGCCAGCAGCTTGGGGACAGGGGGGACTGAAGCTTTCTTT
TRBJ1-4,.,TRBV4-2,TRBD1,CASSQDQAGGEKLFF,TGTGCCAGCAGCCAAGATCAGGCAGGGGGTGAAAAACTGTTTTTT
TRBJ1-6,many,TRBV19,TRBD1,CASRAGDRDGSPLHF,TGTGCCAGTCGAGCCGGGGACAGGGACGGTTCACCCCTCCACTTT
TRBJ2-5,.,TRBV11-2,.,CASSLVATTKQTQYF,TGTGCCAGCAGCTTAGTCGCGACTACAAAGCAGACCCAGTACTTC
TRBJ2-3,.,TRBV30,TRBD2,CAWSGTGTSGAQYF,TGTGCCTGGAGTGGGACCGGGACTAGCGGCGCGCAGTATTTT
TRBJ2-1,.,TRBV19,TRBD2,CASSSGGQSYNEQFF,TGTGCCAGTAGTAGCGGGGGGCAGTCCTACAATGAGCAGTTCTTC
TRBJ1-4,.,TRBV6-5,TRBD1,CASRSGTDDEKLFF,TGTGCCAGCAGGTCGGGGACAGACGATGAAAAACTGTTTTTT
TRBJ2-5,.,TRBV6-5,.,CAQGGETQYF,TGTGCCCAGGGGGGAGAGACCCAGTACTTC
TRBJ1-2,.,TRBV5-1,TRBD1,CASSLRGQGNGYTF,TGCGCCAGCAGCTTGAGGGGACAGGGAAATGGCTACACCTTC
TRBJ2-4,.,TRBV5-4,.,CASSLWAGENIQYF,TGTGCCAGCAGCTTGTGGGCCGGGGAAAACATTCAGTACTTC
TRBJ2-1,.,TRBV7-9,.,CASSLNTPYNEQFF,TGTGCCAGCAGCTTAAACACACCATACAATGAGCAGTTCTTC
TRBJ2-7,few,TRBV7-3,TRBD1,CASSLDRGPTYEQYF,TGTGCCAGCAGCTTGGACAGGGGTCCCACCTACGAGCAGTACTTC